The clone carrying this TCR beta chain was counted ten times or more. Read data end 3 residues before the CDR3 end; the end is taken from the germline J gene. Produced via immunoSEQ multiplex PCR; TCRdb's table is partial and in-frame only. The sample counts tens of thousands of clones, none seen once; the ten largest own roughly 3%. CDR3 length: 14 residues. Trimming removed 7 bases at V and 3 bases at J, with 15 bases between. Germline V lookup: CDR1 MRHNA, CDR2 SNTAGT. This sample is part of a study of T cell clonality in common variable immunodeficiency. This sequence joins TRBV6-4 and TRBJ1-1; D remains unclear. The specimen was peripheral blood mononuclear cells. This sequence was found in a person aged 18 to 75 in good health. CDR3 DNA (partial): TGTGCCAGCAAGCACGATGCAAGCGACACTGAA. Amino acid sequence: CASKHDASDTE. The entire CDR3 protein reads CASKHDASDTEAFF.